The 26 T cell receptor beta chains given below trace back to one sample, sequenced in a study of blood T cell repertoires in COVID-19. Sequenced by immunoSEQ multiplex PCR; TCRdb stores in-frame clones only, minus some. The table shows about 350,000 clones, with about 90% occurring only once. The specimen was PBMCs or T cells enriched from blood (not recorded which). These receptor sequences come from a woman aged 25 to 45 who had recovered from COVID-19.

The CDR3 DNA sequence: TGTGCCAGCAGCGGTGTCCTAGCCGTTTCCTACAATGAGCAGTTCTTC. It yields the protein CASSGVLAVSYNEQFF. The V and J genes are TRBV9 and TRBJ2-1, with a tentative D call TRBD2 (5 bases). Germline V gives CDR1 SGDLS, CDR2 YYNGEE. The CDR3 loop spans 16 amino acids. The V end lost 3 bases, the J end lost 1 base, and 14 bases lay between the germline ends.

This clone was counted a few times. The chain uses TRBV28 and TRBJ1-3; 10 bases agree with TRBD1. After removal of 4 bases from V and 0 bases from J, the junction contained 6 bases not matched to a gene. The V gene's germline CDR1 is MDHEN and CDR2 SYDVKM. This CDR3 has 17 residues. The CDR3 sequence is CASSSGQGLSSGNTIYF. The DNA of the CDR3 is TGTGCCAGCAGTTCGGGACAGGGGTTGAGCTCTGGAAACACCATATATTTT.

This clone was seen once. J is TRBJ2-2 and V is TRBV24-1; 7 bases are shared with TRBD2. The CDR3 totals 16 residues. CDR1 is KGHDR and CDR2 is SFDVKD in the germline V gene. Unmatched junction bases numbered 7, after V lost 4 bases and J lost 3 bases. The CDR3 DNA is TGTGCCACCAGTGACCCGGCGGGGGAAGACACCGGGGAGCTGTTTTTT. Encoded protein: CATSDPAGEDTGELFF.

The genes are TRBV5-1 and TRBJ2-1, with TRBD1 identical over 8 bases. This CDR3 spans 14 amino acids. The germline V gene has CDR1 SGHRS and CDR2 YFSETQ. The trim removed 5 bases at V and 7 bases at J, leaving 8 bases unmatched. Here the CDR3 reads CASSLGQVMNEQFF. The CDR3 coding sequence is TGCGCCAGCAGTCTGGGACAGGTCATGAATGAGCAGTTCTTC.

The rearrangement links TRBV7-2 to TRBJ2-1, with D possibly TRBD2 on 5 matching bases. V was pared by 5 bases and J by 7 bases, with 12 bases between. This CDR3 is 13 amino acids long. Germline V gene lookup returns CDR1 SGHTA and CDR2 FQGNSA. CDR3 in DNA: TGTGCCAGCAGCCTTAGCGTTGGGAATGAGCAGTTCTTC. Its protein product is CASSLSVGNEQFF.

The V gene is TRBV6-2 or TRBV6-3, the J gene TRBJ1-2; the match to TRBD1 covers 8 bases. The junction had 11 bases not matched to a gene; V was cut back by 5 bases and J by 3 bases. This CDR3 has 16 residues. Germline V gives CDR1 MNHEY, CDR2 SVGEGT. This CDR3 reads CASSNTLGQGDYGYTF. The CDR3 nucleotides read TGTGCCAGCAGTAATACTCTTGGACAGGGAGACTATGGCTACACCTTC.

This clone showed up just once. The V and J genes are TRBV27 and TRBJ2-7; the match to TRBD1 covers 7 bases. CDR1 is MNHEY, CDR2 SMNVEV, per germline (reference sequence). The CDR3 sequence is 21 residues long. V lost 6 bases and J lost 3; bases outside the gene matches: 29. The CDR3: CASSHKAPWAGGRVTGYEQYF. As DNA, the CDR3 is TGTGCCAGCAGCCACAAAGCCCCGTGGGCAGGGGGTCGGGTTACGGGCTACGAGCAGTACTTC.

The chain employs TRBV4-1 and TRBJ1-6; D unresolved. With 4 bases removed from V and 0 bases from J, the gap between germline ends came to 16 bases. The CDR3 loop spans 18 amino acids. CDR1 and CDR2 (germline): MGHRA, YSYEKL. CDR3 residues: CASSRNPTGSSYNSPLHF. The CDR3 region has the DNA TGCGCCAGCAGCCGAAACCCGACGGGGAGCTCCTATAATTCACCCCTCCACTTT.

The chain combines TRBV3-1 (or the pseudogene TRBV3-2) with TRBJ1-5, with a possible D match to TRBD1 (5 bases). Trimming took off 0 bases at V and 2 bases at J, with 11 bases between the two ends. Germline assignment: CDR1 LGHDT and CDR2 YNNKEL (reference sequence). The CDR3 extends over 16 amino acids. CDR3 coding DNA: TGTGCCAGCAGCCAAGAAGGGGCGGGGGGCAATCAGCCCCAGCATTTT. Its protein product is CASSQEGAGGNQPQHF.

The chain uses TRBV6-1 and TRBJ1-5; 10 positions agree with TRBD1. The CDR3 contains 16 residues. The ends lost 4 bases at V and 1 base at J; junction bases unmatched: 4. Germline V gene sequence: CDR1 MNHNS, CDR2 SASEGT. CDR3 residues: CASSGQGARSNQPQHF. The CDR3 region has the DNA TGTGCCAGCAGTGGACAGGGGGCGCGGAGCAATCAGCCCCAGCATTTT.

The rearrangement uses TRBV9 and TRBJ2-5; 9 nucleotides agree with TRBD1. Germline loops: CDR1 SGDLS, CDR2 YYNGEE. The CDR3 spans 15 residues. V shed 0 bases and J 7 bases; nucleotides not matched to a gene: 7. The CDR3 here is CASSVGSDRGRTQYF. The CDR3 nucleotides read TGTGCCAGCAGCGTAGGGAGTGACAGGGGGAGGACCCAGTACTTC.

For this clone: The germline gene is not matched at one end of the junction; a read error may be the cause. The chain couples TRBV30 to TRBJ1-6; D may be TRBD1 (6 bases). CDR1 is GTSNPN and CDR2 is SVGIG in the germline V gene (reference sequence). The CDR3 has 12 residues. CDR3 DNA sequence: TGTGCCTGGAGTGGGGGGCTTGGACAGCGGCTTTTT. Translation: CAWSGGLGQRLF.

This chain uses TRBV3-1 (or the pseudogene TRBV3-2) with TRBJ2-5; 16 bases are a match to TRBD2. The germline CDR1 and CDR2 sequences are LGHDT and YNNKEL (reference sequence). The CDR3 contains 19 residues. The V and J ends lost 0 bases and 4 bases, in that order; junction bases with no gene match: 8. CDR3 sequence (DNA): TGTGCCAGCAGCCAAGATTGGGGACTAGCGGGAGGGCCCGCAGAGACCCAGTACTTC. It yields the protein CASSQDWGLAGGPAETQYF.

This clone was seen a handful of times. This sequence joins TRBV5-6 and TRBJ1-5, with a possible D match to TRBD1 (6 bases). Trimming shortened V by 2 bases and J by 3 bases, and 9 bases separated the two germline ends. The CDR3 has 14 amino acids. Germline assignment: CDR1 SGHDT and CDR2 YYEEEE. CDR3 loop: CASSLGGDNQPQHF. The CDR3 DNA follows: TGTGCCAGCAGCTTAGGGGGGGACAATCAGCCCCAGCATTTT. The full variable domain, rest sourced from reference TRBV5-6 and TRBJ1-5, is DAGVTQSPTHLIKTRGQQVTLRCSPKSGHDTVSWYQQALGQGPQFIFQYYEEEERQRGNFPDRFSGHQFPNYSSELNVNALLLGDSALYLCASSLGGDNQPQHFGDGTRLSIL.

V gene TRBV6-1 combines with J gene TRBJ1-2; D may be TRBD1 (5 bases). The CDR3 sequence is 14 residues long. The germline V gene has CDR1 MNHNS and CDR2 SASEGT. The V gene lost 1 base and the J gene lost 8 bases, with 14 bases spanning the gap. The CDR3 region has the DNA TGTGCCAGCAGTGAAGGGACACTACTCGGCGGCTACACCTTC. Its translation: CASSEGTLLGGYTF.

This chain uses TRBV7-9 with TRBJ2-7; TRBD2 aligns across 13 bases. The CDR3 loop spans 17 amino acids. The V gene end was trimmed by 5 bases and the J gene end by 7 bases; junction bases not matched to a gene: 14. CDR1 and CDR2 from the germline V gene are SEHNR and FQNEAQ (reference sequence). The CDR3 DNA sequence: TGTGCCAGCAGCGGCTCGACTAGCGGGAGGCTGGAGGGGGAGCAGTACTTC. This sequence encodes CASSGSTSGRLEGEQYF.

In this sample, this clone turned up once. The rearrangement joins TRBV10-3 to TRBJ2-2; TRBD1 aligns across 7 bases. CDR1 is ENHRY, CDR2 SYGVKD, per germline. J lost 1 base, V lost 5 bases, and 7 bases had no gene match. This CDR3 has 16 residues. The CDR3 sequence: CAISTRRDRNTGELFF. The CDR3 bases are TGTGCCATCAGTACCCGCCGGGACAGGAACACCGGGGAGCTGTTTTTT.

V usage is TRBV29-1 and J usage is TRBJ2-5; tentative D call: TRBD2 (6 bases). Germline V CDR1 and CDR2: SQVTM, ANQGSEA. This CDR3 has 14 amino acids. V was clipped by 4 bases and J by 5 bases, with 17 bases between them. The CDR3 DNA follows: TGCAGCGTTGTTGGTAGCGGAGGCGGGGAGACCCAGTACTTC. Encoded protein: CSVVGSGGGETQYF.

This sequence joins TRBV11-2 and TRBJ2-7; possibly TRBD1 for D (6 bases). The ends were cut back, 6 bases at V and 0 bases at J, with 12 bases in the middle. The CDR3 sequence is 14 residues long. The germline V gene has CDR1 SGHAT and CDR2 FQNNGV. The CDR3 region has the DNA TGTGCCAGCAGTAGGACAGTAACCTCCTACGAGCAGTACTTC. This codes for CASSRTVTSYEQYF.

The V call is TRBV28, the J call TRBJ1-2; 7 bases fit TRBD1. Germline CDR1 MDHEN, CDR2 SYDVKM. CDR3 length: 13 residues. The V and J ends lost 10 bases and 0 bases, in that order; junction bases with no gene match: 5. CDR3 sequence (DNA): TGTGCCATTTCCCAGGGGGCTAACTATGGCTACACCTTC. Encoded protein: CAISQGANYGYTF.

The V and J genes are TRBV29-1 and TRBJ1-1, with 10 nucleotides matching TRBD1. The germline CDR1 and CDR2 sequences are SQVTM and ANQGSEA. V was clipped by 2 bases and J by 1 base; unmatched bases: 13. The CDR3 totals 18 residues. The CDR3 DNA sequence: TGCAGCGTTGAAATCTTTCAGCCGGGACAGGGGAAGAACACTGAAGCTTTCTTT. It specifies CSVEIFQPGQGKNTEAFF. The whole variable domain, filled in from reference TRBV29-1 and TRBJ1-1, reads SAVISQKPSRDICQRGTSLTIQCQVDSQVTMMFWYRQQPGQSLTLIATANQGSEATYESGFVIDKFPISRPNLTFSTLTVSNMSPEDSSIYLCSVEIFQPGQGKNTEAFFGQGTRLTVV.

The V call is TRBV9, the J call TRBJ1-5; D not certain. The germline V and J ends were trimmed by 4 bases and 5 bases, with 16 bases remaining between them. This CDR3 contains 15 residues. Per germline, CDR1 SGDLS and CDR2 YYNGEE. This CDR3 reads CASSPTAGFDQPQHF. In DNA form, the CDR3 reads TGTGCCAGCAGCCCCACGGCGGGTTTTGATCAGCCCCAGCATTTT.

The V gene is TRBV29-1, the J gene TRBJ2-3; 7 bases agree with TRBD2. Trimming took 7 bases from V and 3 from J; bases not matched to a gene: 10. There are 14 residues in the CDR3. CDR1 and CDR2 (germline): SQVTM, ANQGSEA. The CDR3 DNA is TGCAGCGCCCCTTTGGGGGGGATAACAGATACGCAGTATTTT. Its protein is CSAPLGGITDTQYF.

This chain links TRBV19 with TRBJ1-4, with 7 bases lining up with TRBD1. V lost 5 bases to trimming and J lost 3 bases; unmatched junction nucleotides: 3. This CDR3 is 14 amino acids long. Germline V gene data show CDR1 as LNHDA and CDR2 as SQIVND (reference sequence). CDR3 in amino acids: CASSPGTANEKLFF. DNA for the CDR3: TGTGCCAGTAGTCCCGGGACAGCTAATGAAAAACTGTTTTTT.

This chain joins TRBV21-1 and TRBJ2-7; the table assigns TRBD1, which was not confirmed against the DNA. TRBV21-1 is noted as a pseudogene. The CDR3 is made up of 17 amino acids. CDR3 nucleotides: TGTGCCAGCAGCCCTCCTCACCAGGCCGCCTTCCCCTACGAGCAGTACTTC. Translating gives CASSPPHQAAFPYEQYF.

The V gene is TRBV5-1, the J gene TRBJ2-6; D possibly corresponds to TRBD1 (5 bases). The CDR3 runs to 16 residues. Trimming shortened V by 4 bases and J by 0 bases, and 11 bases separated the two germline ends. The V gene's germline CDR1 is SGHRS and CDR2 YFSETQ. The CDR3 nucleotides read TGCGCCAGCAGCGTTACGACAGTCTCTGGGGCCAACGTCCTGACTTTC. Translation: CASSVTTVSGANVLTF. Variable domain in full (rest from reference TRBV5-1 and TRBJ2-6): KAGVTQTPRYLIKTRGQQVTLSCSPISGHRSVSWYQQTPGQGLQFLFEYFSETQRNKGNFPGRFSGRQFSNSRSEMNVSTLELGDSALYLCASSVTTVSGANVLTFGAGSRLTVL.